This T cell receptor (beta chain) was captured in a study of cytomegalovirus exposure and HLA in healthy donors. The PCR contained 60 Vbeta and 13 Jbeta primers. Some clones are missing from TCRdb's copy, which holds only in-frame ones; the method was immunoSEQ multiplex PCR. The repertoire includes roughly 200,000 clones, around 89% of them detected once, and over 0.95% sits in the top ten. Points from the study as a whole: Later analysis identified a missense DCLRE1C variant that was linked to TCR beta V- and J-gene trimming. Later on, an analysis showed TCR association rates differing by HLA locus, with DRB1 the most and HLA-C the fewest.

Concerning this clone itself: Its specificity is not known.

Each of the donors was a healthy bone marrow donor. Donors showed nominal health when sampled, although they likely had unrecorded immune exposures. The sequenced sample consisted of PBMCs. This receptor was obtained from a woman younger than 35 in good health and CMV-seronegative.

CDR3 loop: CASSLLATETQYF. For the CDR3, the DNA is TGTGCCAGCAGTTTACTAGCGACAGAGACCCAGTACTTC. The V call is TRBV7-6, the J call TRBJ2-5; 7 bases line up with TRBD2. The CDR3 spans 13 residues. Germline-derived CDR1 and CDR2 are SGHVS and FNYEAQ. The V and J ends lost 6 bases and 4 bases, in that order; junction bases with no gene match: 5.